One sample yielded the 10 T cell receptor beta chains listed below, sequenced in a study of cytomegalovirus exposure and HLA in healthy donors. A multiplex PCR was run with 60 Vbeta primers and 13 Jbeta primers. Generated by immunoSEQ multiplex PCR, the TCRdb table keeps only in-frame clones and is missing some. The sample has fewer than 70,000 clones, and its top ten clones hold 3.5% to 4%. Input material: PBMCs. Receptors originate from a woman aged 18-29 years in good health and CMV-seronegative.

The V gene is TRBV5-4, the J gene TRBJ2-7; the D is unclear. Germline loops: CDR1 SGHNT, CDR2 YYREEE (reference sequence). Trimming took off 0 bases at V and 3 bases at J, with 10 bases between the two ends. CDR3 length: 14 amino acids. CDR3 in DNA: TGTGCCAGCAGCTTGGGGCAGGCGATCTACGAGCAGTACTTC. Translating it yields CASSLGQAIYEQYF.

The rearrangement links TRBV6-1 to TRBJ2-7, with TRBD2 identical over 13 bases. The germline gives CDR1 MNHNS, CDR2 SASEGT. The CDR3 is 15 residues long. V gave up 5 bases and J gave up 1 base; unmatched junction bases: 2. CDR3 sequence: CASSSGLAGSYEQYF. The CDR3 region has the DNA TGTGCCAGCAGTTCGGGACTAGCGGGGTCCTACGAGCAGTACTTC.

The DNA for the CDR3 is TGTGCCAGCAGCTGGACATACAACGCTCCCCGAGATACGCAGTATTTT. Its translation: CASSWTYNAPRDTQYF. This rearrangement joins TRBV9 to TRBJ2-3; D possibly corresponds to TRBD1 (5 bases). Trimming shortened V by 4 bases and J by 5 bases, and 20 bases separated the two germline ends. The CDR3 covers 16 residues. Germline V gene sequence: CDR1 SGDLS, CDR2 YYNGEE.

The V gene is TRBV27, the J gene TRBJ2-7, with TRBD1 as a possible D gene (6 bases). Between the trimmed V and J ends, which lost 5 bases and 3 bases, there was a span of 11 bases. This CDR3 is 13 amino acids long. The germline V gene encodes CDR1 MNHEY and CDR2 SMNVEV (reference sequence). The CDR3 loop reads CASSQNRVYEQYF. CDR3 DNA: TGTGCCAGCAGTCAAAACAGGGTCTACGAGCAGTACTTC.

The genes are TRBV5-1 and TRBJ2-2; D is perhaps TRBD1 (5 bases). Between the trimmed V and J ends, which lost 5 bases and 1 base, there was a span of 9 bases. Germline CDR1 SGHRS, CDR2 YFSETQ. The CDR3 runs to 14 residues. This chain's CDR3 is CASSLTVNTGELFF. As DNA, the CDR3 is TGCGCCAGCAGTTTGACAGTGAACACCGGGGAGCTGTTTTTT.

The rearrangement links TRBV15 to TRBJ1-1; no definite D call. Germline-derived CDR1 and CDR2 are LNHNV and YYDKDF (reference sequence). The V end was cut by 3 bases, the J end by 0 bases, with 11 bases between. The length of the CDR3 is 15 residues. The CDR3 reads CATSSLYPMNTEAFF. The CDR3, as DNA: TGTGCCACCAGCAGTCTCTACCCGATGAACACTGAAGCTTTCTTT.

V usage is TRBV30 and J usage is TRBJ2-1; TRBD2 agrees at 9 bases. Germline V gene data show CDR1 as GTSNPN and CDR2 as SVGIG (reference sequence). This CDR3 contains 15 residues. With 0 bases clipped from V and 6 bases from J, the junction kept 6 bases outside the gene matches. CDR3 amino acids: CAWSVRLAGSNEQFF. Here the CDR3 DNA reads TGTGCCTGGAGTGTACGCCTAGCGGGGTCCAATGAGCAGTTCTTC.

Turning to this clone: In the same sample, other DNA sequences code for this CDR3. The gene calls are TRBV6-5 and TRBJ1-2, with D unclear. The CDR3 runs 12 residues. V was shortened by 3 bases and J by 3 bases, with 5 bases between the two germline ends. CDR1 and CDR2 from the germline V gene are MNHEY and SVGAGI. For the CDR3, the DNA is TGTGCCAGCAGTTATTCGGACTATGGCTACACCTTC. Protein sequence: CASSYSDYGYTF.

V usage is TRBV5-6 and J usage is TRBJ1-2, with 7 bases lining up with TRBD1. The CDR3 loop spans 13 amino acids. V trimming: 4 bases; J trimming: 6 bases; junction bases outside the gene matches: 6. The V gene's germline CDR1 is SGHDT and CDR2 YYEEEE. The CDR3 here is CASSQTGSDGYTF. In DNA, the CDR3 is TGTGCCAGCAGCCAGACAGGGAGTGATGGCTACACCTTC.

This chain uses TRBV12-5 with TRBJ2-1; the match to TRBD1 covers 9 bases. V was pared by 6 bases and J by 6 bases, with 6 bases of the junction left unmatched. The CDR3 is 14 amino acids. CDR1 is LGHNT, CDR2 FRNRAP, per germline. In DNA, the CDR3 is TGTGCTAGTGGACCGGGACAGGGTGTCAATGAGCAGTTCTTC. Translated, it gives CASGPGQGVNEQFF.